The 10 T cell receptor beta chains reported below all come from one sample, sequenced in a study of vaccination effects on CD4 cells after COVID-19. ViraFEST used viral peptide pools to expand antigen-specific CD4+ T cells before sequencing. Cells that had been cultured for less than 13 days were the source of isolated CD4+ T cells. BNT162b2 vaccine or mRNA-1273 vaccine was given to participants in two doses. Their antigen targets remain unknown. Method: immunoSEQ multiplex PCR; TCRdb's copy keeps in-frame clones and lacks some. The profile covers more than 65,000 clones, with about 80% appearing a single time and 1.2% taken by the ten largest. Here the sequenced sample was CD4+ T cells from PBMCs cultured with HCoV-229E spike peptides, taken after COVID-19 vaccination. These receptors originate from a human donor who received a COVID-19 vaccine.

V usage is TRBV29-1 and J usage is TRBJ1-2; D is possibly TRBD1 (6 bases). The CDR3 is made up of 15 amino acids. CDR1 SQVTM and CDR2 ANQGSEA come from the germline V gene. V lost 0 bases and J lost 4, with 15 bases in between. The DNA for the CDR3 is TGCAGCGTTGAAGATTGGGGTGGACAGTCCTATGGCTACACCTTC. Its translation is CSVEDWGGQSYGYTF. The full variable domain, rest sourced from reference TRBV29-1 and TRBJ1-2, is SAVISQKPSRDICQRGTSLTIQCQVDSQVTMMFWYRQQPGQSLTLIATANQGSEATYESGFVIDKFPISRPNLTFSTLTVSNMSPEDSSIYLCSVEDWGGQSYGYTFGSGTRLTVV.

CDR3 nucleotide sequence: TGTGCCAGCAGCCTAGGGGGGCCTCAAGCTTTCTTT. Its translation is CASSLGGPQAFF. The J gene is TRBJ1-1, the V gene TRBV3-1 (or the pseudogene TRBV3-2), with D possibly matching TRBD1 (6 bases). CDR1 LGHDT and CDR2 YNNKEL come from the germline V gene (reference sequence). CDR3 length: 12 residues. V was clipped by 4 bases and J by 9 bases, with 12 bases between them.

This chain uses TRBV6-5 with TRBJ2-7, with TRBD1 matching over 7 bases. The CDR3 length is 13 residues. V lost 8 bases to trimming and J lost 1 base; unmatched junction nucleotides: 5. Germline values: CDR1 MNHEY, CDR2 SVGAGI. The CDR3 coding sequence is TGTGCCAGCGCCGGGACAGTTTCCTACGAGCAGTACGTC. Translated, it gives CASAGTVSYEQYV.

This chain's CDR3 is CASSLILTGSGNTIYF. In nucleotides, the CDR3 is TGTGCCAGCAGCTTAATTTTGACAGGCTCTGGAAACACCATATATTTT. The chain employs TRBV7-9 and TRBJ1-3, with TRBD1 as a possible D gene (6 bases). CDR3 length equals 16 residues. Trimming cost V 2 bases and J 0 bases, with 11 bases left between them. The V gene's germline CDR1 is SEHNR and CDR2 FQNEAQ (reference sequence).

This clone was seen only a few times. V and J are TRBV10-3 and TRBJ1-6, with TRBD1 identical over 9 bases. Unmatched junction bases numbered 7, after V lost 3 bases and J lost 7 bases. Germline V gene sequence: CDR1 ENHRY, CDR2 SYGVKD. The length of the CDR3 is 16 residues. The CDR3 reads CAISETGGIWNSPLHF. The CDR3 DNA reads as TGTGCCATCAGTGAAACAGGGGGCATCTGGAATTCACCCCTCCACTTT.

This chain uses TRBV7-3 with TRBJ2-1, with D maybe TRBD1 (5 bases). V gave up 5 bases and J gave up 10 bases, with 15 bases separating them. There are 13 residues in the CDR3. Germline-derived CDR1 and CDR2 are SGHTA and FQGTGA. The CDR3 reads CASSQFQGGEQFF. For the CDR3, the DNA is TGTGCCAGCAGCCAGTTCCAGGGTGGAGAGCAGTTCTTC.

The rearrangement links TRBV5-1 to TRBJ2-5, with a tentative D call TRBD1 (6 bases). Trimming removed 3 bases at V and 0 bases at J, with 12 bases between. Looked up from germline, CDR1 is SGHRS and CDR2 is YFSETQ. This CDR3 has 15 amino acids. The DNA of the CDR3 is TGCGCCAGCAGCTCACCACAGGGTTACCAAGAGACCCAGTACTTC. It specifies CASSSPQGYQETQYF.

This clone was counted a few times. V gene TRBV15 combines with J gene TRBJ1-2; unclear D gene. Trimming shortened V by 1 base and J by 2 bases, and 2 bases separated the two germline ends. Germline assignment: CDR1 LNHNV and CDR2 YYDKDF (reference sequence). CDR3 length equals 12 residues. The CDR3, as DNA: TGTGCCACCAGCAGAGGAAACTATGGCTACACCTTC. It specifies CATSRGNYGYTF. Full variable domain (rest looked up from reference TRBV15 and TRBJ1-2): DAMVIQNPRYQVTQFGKPVTLSCSQTLNHNVMYWYQQKSSQAPKLLFHYYDKDFNNEADTPDNFQSRRPNTSFCFLDIRSPGLGDTAMYLCATSRGNYGYTFGSGTRLTVV.

The V call is TRBV6-6, the J call TRBJ1-1; no clear D. The V end lost 10 bases, the J end lost 6 bases, and 18 bases lay between the germline ends. The CDR3 loop spans 13 amino acids. Germline assignment: CDR1 MNHNY and CDR2 SVGAGI (reference sequence). CDR3 bases: TGTGCCACCACCGTAAGGTTCGCGGCTGAAGCTTTCTTT. It encodes CATTVRFAAEAFF.

The V gene is TRBV11-2, the J gene TRBJ1-1; D gene ambiguous. V was clipped by 1 base and J by 4 bases, with 22 bases between them. Germline CDR1 and CDR2: SGHAT and FQNNGV. The CDR3 loop spans 18 amino acids. As DNA, the CDR3 is TGTGCCAGCAGCTTAGGTCACGACGGCAGGATCGACGGCACTGAAGCTTTCTTT. It codes for CASSLGHDGRIDGTEAFF.